Following are 23 T cell receptor beta chains from one sample sequenced in a study of response to subunit inactivated influenza vaccine. TCRdb called the RT-PCR reads again in MiXCR, with one record for every CDR3 protein. Among about 700,000 distinct CDR3 sequences listed, about 14% were seen once. The input for sequencing was PBMCs from blood, taken less than 15 days before vaccination. The receptors shown here come from a man in his fifties or sixties who received an inactivated influenza vaccine.

Ten or more counts support this clonotype. The DNA for the CDR3 is TGCGCCAGCAGCCAAAGGGGGACAGGATCCTACGAGCAGTACTTC. Translated, it gives CASSQRGTGSYEQYF. This sequence joins TRBV5-1 and TRBJ2-7, with 8 bases fitting TRBD1. Losses at the gene ends were 4 bases for V and 1 base for J; bases not matched to a gene: 7. The CDR3 loop spans 15 amino acids. In germline, CDR1 is SGHRS, CDR2 YFSETQ.

The chain combines TRBV18 with TRBJ2-7; 7 bases fit TRBD2. CDR1 and CDR2 from the germline V gene are KGHSH and LQKENI. This CDR3 spans 16 amino acids. V lost 0 bases to trimming and J lost 0 bases; unmatched junction nucleotides: 5. This CDR3 is CASSPPGRTSSYEQYF. The CDR3 nucleotides are TGTGCCAGCTCACCACCCGGCCGGACTAGCTCCTACGAGCAGTACTTC.

The chain couples TRBV7-9 to TRBJ2-7; the match to TRBD2 covers 7 bases. From germline, CDR1 is SEHNR and CDR2 FQNEAQ (reference sequence). J gave up 2 bases and V 5 bases, and 12 bases lay outside the gene matches. There are 16 residues in the CDR3. The CDR3 nucleotides are TGTGCCAGCAGCCCCTTCCGGGACTACCCTACCTACGAGCAGTACTTC. It specifies CASSPFRDYPTYEQYF. The full variable domain, with the rest looked up from reference TRBV7-9 and TRBJ2-7, is DTGVSQNPRHKITKRGQNVTFRCDPISEHNRLYWYRQTLGQGPEFLTYFQNEAQLEKSRLLSDRFSAERPKGSFSTLEIQRTEQGDSAMYLCASSPFRDYPTYEQYFGPGTRLTVT.

Only a few counts were recorded for this clonotype. The rearrangement uses TRBV28 and TRBJ2-7; D is possibly TRBD2 (5 bases). Per germline, CDR1 MDHEN and CDR2 SYDVKM. The CDR3 runs 14 residues. Trimming removed 5 bases from V and 0 bases from J, with 11 bases in between. The CDR3 DNA follows: TGTGCCAGCAGTGAGAGCGGAAGCTCCTACGAGCAGTACTTC. The encoded protein is CASSESGSSYEQYF.

This clonotype was found many times. The CDR3 region has the DNA TGCGCCAGCAGCCAAGCAGAGGGCGCGAGTAATTCACCCCTCCACTTT. It is translated as CASSQAEGASNSPLHF. V gene TRBV4-3 combines with J gene TRBJ1-6, with D uncertain. V lost 1 base, J lost 6 bases, and 13 bases lay in between. CDR1 is LGHNA, CDR2 YSLEER, per germline. CDR3 length: 16 residues.

This chain joins TRBV6-1 and TRBJ2-5; 9 nucleotides match TRBD2. The V segment lost 6 bases and the J segment 4 bases; nucleotides outside the gene matches: 6. The CDR3 is made up of 14 amino acids. CDR1 and CDR2 (germline): MNHNS, SASEGT. CDR3 sequence (DNA): TGTGCCAGCAGCCGCCGTAGCGGGGGAGAGACCCAGTACTTC. Translating gives CASSRRSGGETQYF.

The chain couples TRBV28 to TRBJ2-3; D ambiguous. Trimming pared 4 bases from V and 1 base from J, leaving 9 bases between. CDR1 is MDHEN and CDR2 is SYDVKM in the germline V gene. The CDR3 loop spans 14 amino acids. The CDR3 loop is CASSSPSGTDTQYF. The CDR3 bases are TGTGCCAGCAGTTCGCCTTCTGGCACAGATACGCAGTATTTT.

Only a few counts were recorded for this clonotype. The chain combines TRBV5-1 with TRBJ2-1; TRBD1 is a possible D gene (6 bases). The CDR3 length is 14 residues. Trimming removed 5 bases at V and 5 bases at J, with 14 bases between. Germline CDR1 and CDR2: SGHRS and YFSETQ. The CDR3 loop is CASRAPAGDNEQFF. CDR3 coding DNA: TGCGCCAGCAGGGCCCCGGCAGGGGACAATGAGCAGTTCTTC.

This chain connects TRBV7-2 to TRBJ2-7, with D uncertain. The CDR3 contains 15 residues. The germline gives CDR1 SGHTA, CDR2 FQGNSA. V gave up 0 bases and J gave up 4 bases, with 13 bases separating them. DNA of the CDR3: TGTGCCAGCAGCTTAGCGATTTCGTTGGAGTACGAGCAGTACTTC. This codes for CASSLAISLEYEQYF.

The CDR3 loop is CSAPQQGPQYF. The CDR3 DNA sequence: TGCAGTGCGCCCCAACAGGGGCCCCAGTACTTC. The genes are TRBV20-1 and TRBJ2-7, with TRBD1 matching over 7 bases. Germline CDR1 and CDR2: DFQATT and SNEGSKA (reference sequence). With 6 bases clipped from V and 10 bases from J, the junction kept 9 bases outside the gene matches. This CDR3 spans 11 amino acids.

The chain employs TRBV7-3 and TRBJ2-7; D might be TRBD1 (6 bases). V lost 4 bases, J lost 9 bases, and 13 bases lay in between. Germline CDR1 and CDR2: SGHTA and FQGTGA. The CDR3 loop spans 12 amino acids. CDR3 in DNA: TGTGCCAGCAGCTCTCAGACAGGACCGCAGTACTTC. Residues: CASSSQTGPQYF.

The V and J genes are TRBV5-1 and TRBJ1-1; TRBD1 might be the D (5 bases). The germline V gene encodes CDR1 SGHRS and CDR2 YFSETQ. V dropped 4 bases and J dropped 3 bases, with 16 bases sitting between them. The CDR3 runs 15 residues. DNA for the CDR3: TGCGCCAGCAGCCCTGGACCCTTAGGGGACACTGAAGCTTTCTTT. Its translation: CASSPGPLGDTEAFF.

This clonotype came up a few times. The chain links TRBV6-2 or TRBV6-3 to TRBJ2-7; 8 bases are shared with TRBD1. In germline, CDR1 is MNHEY, CDR2 SVGEGT. The CDR3 consists of 17 residues. V lost 0 bases and J lost 3; bases outside the gene matches: 10. CDR3 sequence (DNA): TGTGCCAGCAGTTACTCGCAAGGACAGGGATTTCACTACGAGCAGTACTTC. It is translated as CASSYSQGQGFHYEQYF.

This clonotype was seen only a few times. CDR3 bases: TGCAGTGCTAGAGATTCTCAAGGGATAGGGTCACCCCTCCACTTT. This gives the protein CSARDSQGIGSPLHF. This chain connects TRBV20-1 to TRBJ1-6; the D is unclear. Germline-derived CDR1 and CDR2 are DFQATT and SNEGSKA (reference sequence). The CDR3 runs 15 residues. Trimming took 0 bases from V and 10 from J, leaving 16 bases between them.

In this sample, this clonotype turned up many times. The chain recombines TRBV11-2 with TRBJ2-3; 8 positions match TRBD1. The CDR3 covers 17 residues. V lost 3 bases and J lost 6; bases outside the gene matches: 14. Germline CDR1 and CDR2: SGHAT and FQNNGV. The DNA of the CDR3 is TGTGCCAGCAGCTTGTATTCTCTCTCAGGGGGCTTTGATACGCAGTATTTT. As protein: CASSLYSLSGGFDTQYF.

The table lists this clonotype with a few counts. J is TRBJ2-3 and V is TRBV29-1; 8 bases fit TRBD2. V dropped 4 bases and J dropped 2; count of bases not matched to a gene: 8. This CDR3 comprises 15 residues. Germline V lookup: CDR1 SQVTM, CDR2 ANQGSEA. This chain's CDR3 is CSVARSGGHTDTQYF. The DNA of the CDR3 is TGCAGCGTTGCCCGGTCGGGGGGGCACACAGATACGCAGTATTTT.

The chain is built from TRBV6-5 and TRBJ1-2, with D tentatively TRBD1 (6 bases). The CDR3 totals 15 residues. Germline lookup yields CDR1 MNHEY and CDR2 SVGAGI. Trimming pared 0 bases from V and 7 bases from J, leaving 15 bases between. CDR3 protein: CASSYSHGQLSGYTF. CDR3 in DNA: TGTGCCAGCAGTTACTCCCACGGACAGTTGAGTGGCTACACCTTC.

This clonotype was counted a few times. The chain is built from TRBV28 and TRBJ1-6; D unresolved. CDR1 is MDHEN and CDR2 is SYDVKM in the germline V gene. The V end lost 7 bases, the J end lost 9 bases, and 13 bases lay between the germline ends. The CDR3 covers 13 residues. As DNA, the CDR3 is TGTGCCAGCACCCCCACCGAGGCTTCACCCCTCCACTTT. Translated: CASTPTEASPLHF.

This clonotype was picked up a small number of times. The chain uses TRBV21-1 and TRBJ2-1; whether TRBD2, the table's D call, matches the DNA was not checked. TRBV21-1 is a pseudogene. The CDR3 spans 16 residues. The CDR3 DNA reads TGTGCCAGCAGCAAAGCTAGCGGGATCTCCTACAATGAGCAGTTCTTC. Translating gives CASSKASGISYNEQFF.

The table lists this clonotype with a few counts. The chain links TRBV5-6 to TRBJ2-5; possible D gene TRBD2, 5 bases. V gave up 2 bases and J gave up 5 bases, with 13 bases separating them. In germline, CDR1 is SGHDT, CDR2 YYEEEE. CDR3 length: 14 amino acids. The CDR3 region is CASSLRPAGETQYF. CDR3 nucleotides: TGTGCCAGCAGCTTACGGCCGGCGGGCGAGACCCAGTACTTC.

The sample holds many counts of this clonotype. The chain uses TRBV7-9 and TRBJ2-5; TRBD1 aligns across 9 bases. The V and J ends lost 5 bases and 2 bases, in that order; junction bases with no gene match: 6. The CDR3 runs 15 residues. The germline gives CDR1 SEHNR, CDR2 FQNEAQ (reference sequence). CDR3 in DNA: TGTGCCAGCAGCCCAGACAGGGGGATTCAAGAGACCCAGTACTTC. This translates into CASSPDRGIQETQYF.

This clonotype was seen repeatedly, ten times or more. This chain connects TRBV12-3 or TRBV12-4 to TRBJ2-7; a weak D match, TRBD1 (6 bases). Trimming removed 0 bases from V and 5 bases from J, with 11 bases in between. This CDR3 region has 14 residues. The CDR3 bases are TGTGCCAGCAGTTTAGCGCTTACAGGGAACGAGCAGTACTTC. Residues: CASSLALTGNEQYF.

This clonotype has more than one count but fewer than ten. The chain is built from TRBV27 and TRBJ2-3, with D possibly being TRBD1 or TRBD2 (6 bases each). Trimming removed 2 bases from V and 8 bases from J, with 14 bases in between. The CDR3 contains 14 residues. Germline V gene lookup returns CDR1 MNHEY and CDR2 SMNVEV (reference sequence). CDR3 protein: CASSLAGHLVTQYF. The CDR3 region has the DNA TGTGCCAGCAGTTTAGCGGGACACTTGGTTACGCAGTATTTT.